This TCR beta chain was profiled in a study of CD8 T cells in Susac syndrome. Study outcomes and limitations: TCR sequencing and HLA analysis covered a relatively small number of individuals.

About this clonotype: What it recognizes is unknown.

TEMRA cells underwent FACS enrichment and CD8+ and CD4+ T cells underwent negative isolation. Reverse transcription of about 0.45 to 1 ug RNA was carried out with random hexamers. Amplification of TCR beta CDR3 used immunoSEQ multiplex PCR across 54 Vbeta and 13 Jbeta. TCRdb recomputed calls from the immunoSEQ multiplex PCR reads with MiXCR, one row per CDR3 protein. The sample has 150,000 to 200,000 distinct CDR3 sequences, 90% to 96% seen once; the top ten hold 0.093%. Per germline, CDR1 MNHEY and CDR2 SVGAGI. The CDR3 has 14 amino acids. J gave up 0 bases and V 6 bases, and 5 bases lay outside the gene matches.

V is TRBV6-5 and J is TRBJ2-7, with TRBD1 identical over 7 bases. The receptor was derived from a human donor with multiple sclerosis. The specimen sequenced was CD4+ T cells from PBMCs. The CDR3 spells CASSQDRSSYEQYF. CDR3 in DNA: TGTGCCAGCAGCCAGGACAGGAGCTCCTACGAGCAGTACTTC.